This TCR beta chain was observed in a study of CD8+ T cells in alopecia areata. The V gene lost 4 bases and the J gene lost 0 bases, with 12 bases spanning the gap. This CDR3 region has 15 residues. Germline lookup yields CDR1 MNHNS and CDR2 SASEGT. Described treatment: oral pan-JAK inhibitor, 5-10 mg twice daily. Patients with alopecia areata provided lesional scalp punch biopsies as well as peripheral blood. Sorting separated CD4+ and CD8+ T cells out of PBMCs. cDNA serving as the sequencing template came from extracted, reverse transcribed RNA. The table came from immunoSEQ multiplex PCR; TCRdb's copy has only in-frame clones and leaves some out. The sample contains more than 200,000 clones, 50% to 75% of which appear only once. General study points: Higher clonality and more expanded CD8+ clones appeared in lesional than normal scalp. Scalp and blood samples kept many expanded lesional clones throughout tofacitinib.

Note on this clone: The antigen is unknown.

This specimen was CD4+ T cells sorted from blood, taken at week 4, from a patient treated with tofacitinib. This TCR was recovered from a human donor with alopecia areata. The chain has TRBV6-1 and TRBJ2-5; the D call may be TRBD1 or TRBD2 (5 bases each). The chain's CDR3 is CASSAPGRDQETQYF. The DNA of the CDR3 is TGTGCCAGCAGTGCGCCGGGACGGGACCAAGAGACCCAGTACTTC.